The 14 T cell receptor beta chains reported below all come from one sample, sequenced in a study of Graves' ophthalmopathy and Graves' hyperthyroidism. Researchers took RNA transcripts and amplified TCR beta CDR3 regions from them. RT-PCR in the first round used HTBI primers; a second-round multiplex PCR followed. TCRdb analysed the multiplex PCR reads with MiXCR anew, one entry per CDR3 protein. This table holds about half a million distinct CDR3 sequences, about an eighth found once. Material for sequencing was blood. The source of these receptors is a woman aged 25 to 39 with Graves' ophthalmopathy.

The chain links TRBV4-1 to TRBJ2-7, with a weak D call TRBD2 (7 bases). The CDR3 is made up of 15 amino acids. V lost 0 bases, J lost 2 bases, and 11 bases lay in between. Germline V CDR1 and CDR2: MGHRA, YSYEKL. The CDR3 region is CASSQEGGATYEQYF. CDR3 DNA: TGCGCCAGCAGCCAAGAGGGGGGGGCCACCTACGAGCAGTACTTC.

About this clonotype itself: Given a much more abundant clone one base away, this may be a read error. The gene calls are TRBV27 and TRBJ2-7; 7 nucleotides align to TRBD1. The CDR3 has 15 residues. Germline V gene sequence: CDR1 MNHEY, CDR2 SMNVEV (reference sequence). The CDR3, as DNA: TGTGCCAGCAGTTGGGGGACAGCGCAAGATTACGAGCTGTACTTC. It specifies CASSWGTAQDYELYF.

This clonotype was seen at least ten times. This sequence joins TRBV29-1 and TRBJ2-5; TRBD2 matches 7 bases. CDR1 and CDR2 (germline): SQVTM, ANQGSEA. The CDR3 sequence is 14 residues long. Germline trimming cut 6 bases from V and 4 bases from J; bases unmatched to any gene: 11. The CDR3 coding sequence is TGCAGCGTGTACACCGGGACGGGGGGAGAGACCCAGTACTTC. This sequence encodes CSVYTGTGGETQYF.

There are many counts of this clonotype. Here the CDR3 reads CASSLGPTSTPNSPLHF. The CDR3 nucleotides are TGCGCCAGCAGCTTGGGGCCGACCTCAACGCCCAATTCACCCCTCCACTTT. The chain recombines TRBV5-1 with TRBJ1-6; D is ambiguous. Trimming stripped 0 bases from V and 7 bases from J, with 17 bases between. Germline lookup yields CDR1 SGHRS and CDR2 YFSETQ. This CDR3 has 17 amino acids.

This clonotype was counted many times. The rearrangement uses TRBV6-1 and TRBJ2-7, with D unclear. V was shortened by 3 bases and J by 3 bases, with 9 bases between the two germline ends. The CDR3 extends over 13 amino acids. CDR1 and CDR2 (germline): MNHNS, SASEGT. CDR3 loop: CASSDIALYEQYF. The CDR3 DNA is TGTGCCAGCAGTGACATAGCACTCTACGAGCAGTACTTC.

The chain joins TRBV20-1 to TRBJ2-7; either TRBD1 or TRBD2 may supply D (5 bases each). V gave up 0 bases and J gave up 6 bases, with 15 bases separating them. Per germline, CDR1 DFQATT and CDR2 SNEGSKA (reference sequence). This CDR3 has 14 residues. The CDR3 protein is CSAREAGSVGEQYF. As DNA, the CDR3 is TGCAGTGCTAGAGAGGCAGGGAGTGTTGGCGAGCAGTACTTC.

This clonotype was detected a few times. A much larger clone differs from this one at a single base, so this may be a read error. This sequence joins TRBV10-3 and TRBJ2-7; the match to TRBD2 covers 10 bases. Germline assignment: CDR1 ENHRY and CDR2 SYGVKD. After removal of 6 bases from V and 5 bases from J, the junction contained 7 bases not matched to a gene. The CDR3 loop spans 14 amino acids. The CDR3 DNA reads TGTGCCATCAGACCTAGCGGGAGCGGCGACGAGCAGTACTTC. Its protein product is CAIRPSGSGDEQYF.

This clonotype was counted at least ten times. The chain couples TRBV20-1 to TRBJ2-7; 7 bases match TRBD1. This CDR3 contains 15 residues. The germline V gene has CDR1 DFQATT and CDR2 SNEGSKA (reference sequence). The junction had 14 bases not matched to a gene; V was cut back by 6 bases and J by 3 bases. The CDR3 nucleotides are TGCAGTGCCTTATCCGTCGGACAGGTACTCTACGAGCAGTACTTC. Amino acid sequence: CSALSVGQVLYEQYF.

In this sample, this clonotype turned up many times. This sequence joins TRBV5-5 and TRBJ1-2; D call uncertain. Germline CDR1 SGHKS, CDR2 YYEKEE (reference sequence). CDR3 length: 13 amino acids. Between the trimmed V and J ends, which lost 2 bases and 4 bases, there was a span of 9 bases. CDR3 region: CASSFDGIYGYTF. DNA of the CDR3: TGTGCCAGCAGCTTCGATGGGATCTATGGCTACACCTTC.

This chain connects TRBV19 to TRBJ1-5; D gene unclear. From germline, CDR1 is LNHDA and CDR2 SQIVND (reference sequence). The V end was cut by 7 bases, the J end by 1 base, with 14 bases between. The CDR3 totals 15 residues. The CDR3 coding sequence is TGTGCCAGTAAATTATGGCAGGACAGCAATCAGCCCCAGCATTTT. It codes for CASKLWQDSNQPQHF.

The V gene is TRBV6-2 or TRBV6-3, the J gene TRBJ2-5, with no clear D. The CDR3 is 14 residues long. The germline CDR1 and CDR2 sequences are MNHEY and SVGEGT. The V end was cut by 2 bases, the J end by 2 bases, with 9 bases between. CDR3 residues: CASSYRRSQETQYF. The CDR3 region has the DNA TGTGCCAGCAGTTACCGGCGCAGTCAAGAGACCCAGTACTTC.

This clonotype has at least ten counts. This chain joins TRBV6-1 and TRBJ1-1, with D tentatively TRBD1 (6 bases). This CDR3 has 11 amino acids. Germline V CDR1 and CDR2: MNHNS, SASEGT. V lost 9 bases and J 10 bases, leaving 15 bases between the germline ends. CDR3 sequence (DNA): TGTGCCAGTATCGGGGGGCGTGGAGCTTTCTTT. Translated, it gives CASIGGRGAFF.

This clonotype appeared many times. The chain recombines TRBV25-1 with TRBJ1-5; the D is unclear. Trimming cost V 8 bases and J 4 bases, with 6 bases left between them. From germline, CDR1 is MGHDK and CDR2 SYGVNS. The CDR3 contains 11 residues. The CDR3 region has the DNA TGTGCCAGCGGTTGGAATCAGCCCCAGCATTTT. Its translation is CASGWNQPQHF.

This clonotype came up many times. J is TRBJ1-1 and V is TRBV7-2; 9 bases are shared with TRBD1. This CDR3 contains 14 residues. The ends lost 7 bases at V and 1 base at J; junction bases unmatched: 4. Germline CDR1 and CDR2: SGHTA and FQGNSA. CDR3 loop: CASNSGQGNTEAFF. CDR3 in DNA: TGTGCCAGCAACTCGGGACAGGGGAACACTGAAGCTTTCTTT.